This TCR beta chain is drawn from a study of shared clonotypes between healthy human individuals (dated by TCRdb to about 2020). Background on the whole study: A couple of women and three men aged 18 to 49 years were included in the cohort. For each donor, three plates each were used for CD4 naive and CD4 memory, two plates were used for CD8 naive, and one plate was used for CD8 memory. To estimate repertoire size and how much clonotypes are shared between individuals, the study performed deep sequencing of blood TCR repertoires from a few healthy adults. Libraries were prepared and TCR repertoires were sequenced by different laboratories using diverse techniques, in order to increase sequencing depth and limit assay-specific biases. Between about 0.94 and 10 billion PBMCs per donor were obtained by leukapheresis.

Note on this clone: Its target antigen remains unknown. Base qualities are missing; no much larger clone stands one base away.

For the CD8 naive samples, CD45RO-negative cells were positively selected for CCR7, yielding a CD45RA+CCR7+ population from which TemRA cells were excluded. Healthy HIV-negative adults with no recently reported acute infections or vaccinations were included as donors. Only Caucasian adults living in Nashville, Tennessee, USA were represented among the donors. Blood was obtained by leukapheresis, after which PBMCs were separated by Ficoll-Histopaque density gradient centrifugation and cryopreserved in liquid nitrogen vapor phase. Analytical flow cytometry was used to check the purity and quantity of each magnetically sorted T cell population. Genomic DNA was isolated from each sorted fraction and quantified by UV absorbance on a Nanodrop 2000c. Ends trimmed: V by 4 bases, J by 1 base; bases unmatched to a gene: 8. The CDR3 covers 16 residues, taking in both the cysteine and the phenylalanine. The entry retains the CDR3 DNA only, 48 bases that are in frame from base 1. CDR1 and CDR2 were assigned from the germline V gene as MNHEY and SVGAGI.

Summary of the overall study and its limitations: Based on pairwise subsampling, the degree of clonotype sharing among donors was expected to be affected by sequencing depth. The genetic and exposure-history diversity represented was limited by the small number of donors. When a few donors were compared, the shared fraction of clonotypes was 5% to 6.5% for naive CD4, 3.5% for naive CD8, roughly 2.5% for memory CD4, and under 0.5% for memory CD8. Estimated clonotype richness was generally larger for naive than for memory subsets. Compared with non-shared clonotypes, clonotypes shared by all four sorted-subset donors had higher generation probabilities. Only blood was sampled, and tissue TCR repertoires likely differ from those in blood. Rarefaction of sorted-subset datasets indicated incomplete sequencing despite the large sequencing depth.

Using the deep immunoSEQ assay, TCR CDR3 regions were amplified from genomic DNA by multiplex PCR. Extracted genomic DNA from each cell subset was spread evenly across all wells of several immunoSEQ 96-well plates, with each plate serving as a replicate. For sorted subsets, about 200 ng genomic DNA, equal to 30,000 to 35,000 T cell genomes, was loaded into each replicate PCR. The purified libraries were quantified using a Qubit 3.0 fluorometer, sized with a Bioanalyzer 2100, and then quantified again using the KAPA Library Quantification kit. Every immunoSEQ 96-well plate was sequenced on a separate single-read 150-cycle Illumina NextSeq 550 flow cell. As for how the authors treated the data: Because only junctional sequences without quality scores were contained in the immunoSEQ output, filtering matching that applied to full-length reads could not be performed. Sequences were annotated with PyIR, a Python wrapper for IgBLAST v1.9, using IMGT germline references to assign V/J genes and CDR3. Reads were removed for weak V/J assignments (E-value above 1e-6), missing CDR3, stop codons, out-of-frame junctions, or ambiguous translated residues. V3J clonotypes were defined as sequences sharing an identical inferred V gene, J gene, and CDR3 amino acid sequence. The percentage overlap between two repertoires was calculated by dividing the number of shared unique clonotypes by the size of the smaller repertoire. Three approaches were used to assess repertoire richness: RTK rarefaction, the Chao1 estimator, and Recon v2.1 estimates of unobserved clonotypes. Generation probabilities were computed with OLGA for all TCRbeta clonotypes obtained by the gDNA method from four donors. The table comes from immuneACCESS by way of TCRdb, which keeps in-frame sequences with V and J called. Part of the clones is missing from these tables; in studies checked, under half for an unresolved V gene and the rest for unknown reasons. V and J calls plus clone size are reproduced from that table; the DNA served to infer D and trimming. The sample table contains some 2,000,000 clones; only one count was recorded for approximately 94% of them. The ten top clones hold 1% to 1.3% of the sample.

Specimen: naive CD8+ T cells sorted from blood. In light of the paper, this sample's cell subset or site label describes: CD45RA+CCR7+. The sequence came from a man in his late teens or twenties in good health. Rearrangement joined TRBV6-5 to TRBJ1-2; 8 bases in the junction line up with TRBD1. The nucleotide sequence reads TGTGCCAGCAGTTCCTTTACGGGACAGGTTAACTATGGCTACACCTTC. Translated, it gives CASSSFTGQVNYGYTF.